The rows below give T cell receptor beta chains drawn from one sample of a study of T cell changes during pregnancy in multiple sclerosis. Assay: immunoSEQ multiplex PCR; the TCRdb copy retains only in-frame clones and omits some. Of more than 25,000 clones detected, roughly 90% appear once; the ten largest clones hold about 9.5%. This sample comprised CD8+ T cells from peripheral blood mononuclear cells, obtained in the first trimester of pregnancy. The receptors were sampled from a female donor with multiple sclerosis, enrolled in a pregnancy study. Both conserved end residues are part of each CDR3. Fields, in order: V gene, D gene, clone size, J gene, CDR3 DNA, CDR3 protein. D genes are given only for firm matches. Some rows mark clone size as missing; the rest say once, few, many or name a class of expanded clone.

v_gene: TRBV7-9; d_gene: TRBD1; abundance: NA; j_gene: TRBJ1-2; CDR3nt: TGTGCCAGCAGCCTCCGACAGGGGGTACGAGACTATGGCTACACCTTC; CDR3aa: CASSLRQGVRDYGYTF
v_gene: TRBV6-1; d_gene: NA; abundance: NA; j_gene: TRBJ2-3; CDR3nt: TGTGCCAGCAGTGAAGACAGAGGACAAACAGATACGCAGTATTTT; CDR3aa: CASSEDRGQTDTQYF
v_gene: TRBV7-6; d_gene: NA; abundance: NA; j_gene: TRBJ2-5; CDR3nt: TGTGCCAGCAGCTTAGGCGGCGTAGAAGAGACCCAGTACTTC; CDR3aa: CASSLGGVEETQYF
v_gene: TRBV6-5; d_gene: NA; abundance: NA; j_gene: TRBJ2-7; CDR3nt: TGTGCCAGCAGTTACGGTAGAGAGGACGAGCAGTACTTC; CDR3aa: CASSYGREDEQYF
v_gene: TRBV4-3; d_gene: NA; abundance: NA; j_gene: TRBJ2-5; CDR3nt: TGCGCCAGCAGCCAAGTTTATGGGGGGGGCAGAGAGACCCAGTACTTC; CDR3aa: CASSQVYGGGRETQYF
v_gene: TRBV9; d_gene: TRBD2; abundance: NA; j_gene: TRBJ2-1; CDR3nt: TGTGCCAGCAGCCTCTCCGGGGGTAGCGGGAGGACTGAGCAGTTCTTC; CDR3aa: CASSLSGGSGRTEQFF
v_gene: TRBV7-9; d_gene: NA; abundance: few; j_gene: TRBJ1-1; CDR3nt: TGTGCCAGCAGCTCCCCATCGGGAGAGGAAGCTTTCTTT; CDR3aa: CASSSPSGEEAFF
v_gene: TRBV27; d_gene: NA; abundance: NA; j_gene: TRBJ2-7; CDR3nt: TGTGCCAGCAGCCCCTTCGGGAGCGAGCAGTACTTC; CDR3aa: CASSPFGSEQYF
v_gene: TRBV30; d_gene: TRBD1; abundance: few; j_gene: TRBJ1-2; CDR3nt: TGTGCCTGGCGAGGCACAGGGGTTGGCTACACCTTC; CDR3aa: CAWRGTGVGYTF
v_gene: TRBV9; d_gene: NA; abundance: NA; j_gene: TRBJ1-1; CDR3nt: TGTGCCAGCAGCGCAAGGGGGAACATGAACACTGAAGCTTTCTTT; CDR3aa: CASSARGNMNTEAFF
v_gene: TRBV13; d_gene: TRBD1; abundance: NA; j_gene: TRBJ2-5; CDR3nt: TGTGCCAGCAGCCAGAAAGGACAGGGCCAAGAGACCCAGTACTTC; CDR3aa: CASSQKGQGQETQYF
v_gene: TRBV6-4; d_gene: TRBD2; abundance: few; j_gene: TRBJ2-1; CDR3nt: TGTGCCAGCAGTGGACTAGCGGGAGGCGGGAGTGAGCAGTTCTTC; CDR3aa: CASSGLAGGGSEQFF
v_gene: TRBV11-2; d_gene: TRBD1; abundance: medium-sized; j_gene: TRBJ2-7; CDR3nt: TGTGCCAGCAGCTCAGGGACAGGGGAGGGATACGAGCAGTACTTC; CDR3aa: CASSSGTGEGYEQYF
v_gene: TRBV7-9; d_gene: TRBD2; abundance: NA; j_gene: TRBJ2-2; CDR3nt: TGTGCCAGCAGCTTAGATTGGGGACTAGCGGGAGTCCGCACCGGGGAGCTGTTTTTT; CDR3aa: CASSLDWGLAGVRTGELFF
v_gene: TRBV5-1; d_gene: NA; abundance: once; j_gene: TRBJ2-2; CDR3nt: TGCGCCAGCAGCTCGGCTCTTAGCCCCGGGGAGCTGTTTTTT; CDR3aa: CASSSALSPGELFF
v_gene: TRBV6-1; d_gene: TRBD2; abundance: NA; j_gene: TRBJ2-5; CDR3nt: TGTGCCAGCAGTGAAACTAGCGGGGGCCAAGAGACCCAGTACTTC; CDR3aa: CASSETSGGQETQYF
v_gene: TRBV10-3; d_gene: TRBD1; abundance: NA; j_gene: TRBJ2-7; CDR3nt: TGTGCCATCACAGGGACAGACTCCTACGAGCAGTACTTC; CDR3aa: CAITGTDSYEQYF
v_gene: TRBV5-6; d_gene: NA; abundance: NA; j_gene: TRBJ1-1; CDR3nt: TGTGCCAGCAGCTTGTACAGGGCGTCCACTGAAGCTTTCTTT; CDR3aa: CASSLYRASTEAFF
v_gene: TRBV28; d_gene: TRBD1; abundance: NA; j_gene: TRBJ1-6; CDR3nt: TGTGCCAGCAGTCTCGGGACAGCGAATAATTCACCCCTCCACTTT; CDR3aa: CASSLGTANNSPLHF
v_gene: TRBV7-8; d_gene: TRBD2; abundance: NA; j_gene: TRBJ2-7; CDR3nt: TGTGCCAGCAGCTTAGGGACTAGCGGGACCAACTACGAGCAGTACTTC; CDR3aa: CASSLGTSGTNYEQYF
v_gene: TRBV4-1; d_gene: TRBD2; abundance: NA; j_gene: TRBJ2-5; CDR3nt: TGCGCCAGCAGCGTCAGGTCCCCAGCGGGGGCGTGGACCCAGTACTTC; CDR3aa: CASSVRSPAGAWTQYF
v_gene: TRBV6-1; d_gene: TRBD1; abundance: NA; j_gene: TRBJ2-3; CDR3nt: TGTGCCAGCAGTGAGGGACAGCTCAGCACAGATACGCAGTATTTT; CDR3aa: CASSEGQLSTDTQYF
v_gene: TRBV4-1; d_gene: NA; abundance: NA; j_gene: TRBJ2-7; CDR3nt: TGCGCCAGCAGCCAGGGGCTTTTAGTGACAGGTGGATACGAGCAGTACTTC; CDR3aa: CASSQGLLVTGGYEQYF
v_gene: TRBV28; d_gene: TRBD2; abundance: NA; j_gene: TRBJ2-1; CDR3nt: TGTGCCAGCAGTACTGAGCGGGAACTGGCCTACAATGAGCAGTTCTTC; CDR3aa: CASSTERELAYNEQFF
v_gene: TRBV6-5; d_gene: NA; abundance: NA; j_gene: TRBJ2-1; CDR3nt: TGTGCCAGCTCCAAAGGAGAACAGGGAGGGCATGAGCAGTTCTTC; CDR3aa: CASSKGEQGGHEQFF
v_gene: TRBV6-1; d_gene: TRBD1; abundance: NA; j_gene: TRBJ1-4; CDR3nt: TGTGCCAGCAGTAACGGGACAGGATATGAAAAACTGTTTTTT; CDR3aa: CASSNGTGYEKLFF
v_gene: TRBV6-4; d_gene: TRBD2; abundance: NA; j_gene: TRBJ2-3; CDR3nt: TGTGCCAGCAGTGAAGGGACTAGCGGCACAGATACGCAGTATTTT; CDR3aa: CASSEGTSGTDTQYF
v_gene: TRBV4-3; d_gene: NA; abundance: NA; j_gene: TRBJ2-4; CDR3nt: TGCGCCAGCAGCCAAGATTGGTCAGAAAACATTCAGTACTTC; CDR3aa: CASSQDWSENIQYF
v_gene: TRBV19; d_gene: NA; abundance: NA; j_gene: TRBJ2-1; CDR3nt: TGTGCCAGTAGTATTTCGGGACTTTCTAATGAGCAGTTCTTC; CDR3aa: CASSISGLSNEQFF